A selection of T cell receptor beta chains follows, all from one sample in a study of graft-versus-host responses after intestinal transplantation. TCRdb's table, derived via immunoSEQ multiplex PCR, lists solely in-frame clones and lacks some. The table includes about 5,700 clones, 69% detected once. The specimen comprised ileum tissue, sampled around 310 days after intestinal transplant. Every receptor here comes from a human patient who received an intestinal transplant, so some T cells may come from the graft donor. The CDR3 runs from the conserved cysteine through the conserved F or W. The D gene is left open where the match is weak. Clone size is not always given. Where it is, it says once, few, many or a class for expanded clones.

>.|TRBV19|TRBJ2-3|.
CASSITGRRSSTDTQYF
TGTGCCAGTAGTATCACGGGCCGCAGGAGTAGCACAGATACGCAGTATTTT
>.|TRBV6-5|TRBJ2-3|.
CASAQDLYTQYF
TGTGCCAGCGCCCAGGATCTCTATACGCAGTATTTT
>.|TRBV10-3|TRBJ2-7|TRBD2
CAISRLAGEGEQYF
TGTGCCATCAGTCGACTAGCGGGAGAGGGCGAGCAGTACTTC
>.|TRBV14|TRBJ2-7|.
CASSQFRYEQYF
TGTGCCAGCAGCCAATTTCGGTACGAGCAGTACTTC
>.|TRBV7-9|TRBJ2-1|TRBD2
CASSFSGGDREFF
TGTGCCAGCAGCTTTAGCGGGGGAGATAGGGAGTTCTTC
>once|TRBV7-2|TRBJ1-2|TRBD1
CASRPDRVADYGYTF
TGTGCCAGCAGACCGGACAGGGTTGCGGACTATGGCTACACCTTC
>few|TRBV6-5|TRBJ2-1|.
CASSSGKTAYNEQFF
TGTGCCAGCAGTTCCGGGAAGACTGCCTACAATGAGCAGTTCTTC
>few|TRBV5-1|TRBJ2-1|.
CASSLAGTREQFF
TGCGCCAGCAGCTTGGCCGGGACACGTGAGCAGTTCTTC
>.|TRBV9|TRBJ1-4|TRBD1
CASSVGTGLSTNEKLFF
TGTGCCAGCAGCGTAGGGACAGGGCTTTCAACTAATGAAAAACTGTTTTTT
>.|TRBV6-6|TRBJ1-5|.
CASSSRVNQPQHF
TGTGCCAGCAGTTCCCGAGTGAATCAGCCCCAGCATTTT
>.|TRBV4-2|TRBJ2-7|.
CASSQASRVRFTYEQYF
TGTGCCAGCAGCCAGGCCTCGAGGGTTCGATTCACCTACGAGCAGTACTTC
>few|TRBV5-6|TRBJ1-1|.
CASSTLGRGSATEAFF
TGTGCCAGCAGCACCCTCGGGCGGGGTTCGGCAACTGAAGCTTTCTTT
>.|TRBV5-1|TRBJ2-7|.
CASSLKANLYSYEQYF
TGCGCCAGCAGCTTAAAGGCTAACCTTTACTCCTACGAGCAGTACTTC
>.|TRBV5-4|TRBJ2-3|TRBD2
CASSLTRLAGGGADTQYF
TGTGCCAGCAGCTTGACCCGACTAGCGGGAGGTGGGGCAGATACGCAGTATTTT
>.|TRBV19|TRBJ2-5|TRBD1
CASSTGNYQETQYF
TGTGCCAGTTCGACAGGGAACTATCAAGAGACCCAGTACTTC
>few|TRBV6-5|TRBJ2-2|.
CASSYLLDYTGELFF
TGTGCCAGCAGTTACTTACTAGATTACACCGGGGAGCTGTTTTTT
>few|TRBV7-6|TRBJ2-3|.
CASSPSLRGTDTQYF
TGTGCCAGCAGCCCCTCCCTCCGGGGAACAGATACGCAGTATTTT
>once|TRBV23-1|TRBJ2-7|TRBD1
CASEQTGGRHEQYF
TGCGCCAGCGAGCAGACAGGGGGGCGCCACGAGCAGTACTTC
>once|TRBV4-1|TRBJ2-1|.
CASSQSLATSYNEQFF
TGCGCCAGCAGCCAGTCCCTAGCTACCTCCTACAATGAGCAGTTCTTC
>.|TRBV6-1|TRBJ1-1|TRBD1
CASSEGYGTAKAFF
TGTGCCAGCAGTGAAGGTTATGGGACAGCCAAAGCTTTCTTT
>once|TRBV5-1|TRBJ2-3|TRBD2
CASSPMSGVLTDTQYF
TGCGCCAGCAGCCCGATGAGCGGGGTACTCACAGATACGCAGTATTTT
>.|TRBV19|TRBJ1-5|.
CASSKTGTSSNQPQHF
TGTGCCAGTAGTAAAACCGGGACGTCTAGCAATCAGCCCCAGCATTTT
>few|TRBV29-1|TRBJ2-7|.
CSVGGDSNSPYEQYF
TGCAGCGTTGGAGGGGATAGTAACAGCCCCTACGAGCAGTACTTC
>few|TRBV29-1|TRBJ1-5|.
CSVGGKGQPQHF
TGCAGCGTTGGAGGAAAAGGTCAGCCCCAGCATTTT
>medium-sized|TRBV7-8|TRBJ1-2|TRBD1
CASSLAGTGVYGYTF
TGTGCCAGCAGCTTAGCCGGGACAGGGGTCTATGGCTACACCTTC
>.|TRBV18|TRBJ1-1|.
CASSPYTANTEAFF
TGTGCCAGCTCACCATACACAGCGAACACTGAAGCTTTCTTT
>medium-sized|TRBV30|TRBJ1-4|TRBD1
CAWDTGQGDEKLFF
TGTGCCTGGGATACGGGACAGGGGGATGAAAAACTGTTTTTT
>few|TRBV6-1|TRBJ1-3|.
CASSAQSPLRGAGNTIYF
TGTGCCAGCAGTGCTCAGTCCCCCCTACGGGGCGCTGGAAACACCATATATTTT
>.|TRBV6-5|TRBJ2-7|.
CATAGRGYEQYF
TGTGCCACCGCGGGACGGGGCTACGAGCAGTACTTC
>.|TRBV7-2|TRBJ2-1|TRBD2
CASSPSLAGGYNEQFF
TGTGCCAGCAGCCCTAGTTTAGCGGGAGGGTACAATGAGCAGTTCTTC
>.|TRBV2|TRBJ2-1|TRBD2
CASRSGGGAYNEQFF
TGTGCCAGCCGTTCGGGAGGGGGGGCCTACAATGAGCAGTTCTTC
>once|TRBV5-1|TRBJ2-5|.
CASSPPRGPGETQYF
TGCGCCAGCAGCCCCCCGCGGGGGCCAGGGGAGACCCAGTACTTC
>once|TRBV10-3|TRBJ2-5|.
CAISVDRQETQYF
TGTGCCATCAGTGTAGACAGGCAAGAGACCCAGTACTTC
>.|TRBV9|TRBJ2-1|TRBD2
CASSVEVAGYNEQFF
TGTGCCAGCAGCGTAGAGGTAGCGGGTTACAATGAGCAGTTCTTC
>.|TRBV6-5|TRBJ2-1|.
CASSYAGLDMIEQFF
TGTGCCAGCAGTTACGCTGGCCTCGACATGATTGAGCAGTTCTTC
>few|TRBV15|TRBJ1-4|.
CATSSPRVRGTTNEKLFF
TGTGCCACCAGCTCCCCTAGGGTTCGGGGGACAACTAATGAAAAACTGTTTTTT
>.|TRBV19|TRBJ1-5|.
CASSIAGGNQPQHF
TGTGCCAGTAGTATAGCAGGGGGCAATCAGCCCCAGCATTTT
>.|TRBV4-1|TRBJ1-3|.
CASSQDFRLPNRPISGNTIYF
TGCGCCAGCAGCCAAGATTTCAGGCTGCCGAACCGGCCGATCTCTGGAAACACCATATATTTT
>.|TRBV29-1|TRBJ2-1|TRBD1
CSVSSGTGVYNEQFF
TGCAGCGTTTCATCCGGGACAGGGGTATACAATGAGCAGTTCTTC
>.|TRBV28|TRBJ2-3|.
CASKVASTDTQYF
TGTGCCAGCAAGGTCGCTAGCACAGATACGCAGTATTTT
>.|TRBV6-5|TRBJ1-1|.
CASTITAGSNTEAFF
TGTGCCAGCACCATAACAGCCGGGTCGAACACTGAAGCTTTCTTT
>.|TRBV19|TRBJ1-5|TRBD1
CASSIEGQNQPQHF
TGTGCCAGTAGTATCGAGGGACAGAATCAGCCCCAGCATTTT
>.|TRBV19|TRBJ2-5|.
CASSIDRQETQYF
TGTGCCAGTAGTATAGACCGGCAAGAGACCCAGTACTTC
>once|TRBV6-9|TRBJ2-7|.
CASSRGQSYEQYF
TGTGCCAGCAGCCGTGGACAGTCCTACGAGCAGTACTTC
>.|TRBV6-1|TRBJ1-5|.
CASSEIGPGTLSNQPQHF
TGTGCCAGCAGTGAAATAGGGCCCGGGACCCTTAGCAATCAGCCCCAGCATTTT
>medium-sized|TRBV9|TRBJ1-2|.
CASSGTTGRRGYTF
TGTGCCAGCAGCGGAACAACAGGGAGGAGAGGCTACACCTTC
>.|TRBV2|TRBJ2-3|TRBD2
CASSERGSGSNTDTQYF
TGTGCCAGCAGTGAGAGGGGTAGCGGGAGCAACACAGATACGCAGTATTTT
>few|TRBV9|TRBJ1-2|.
CASSVGQGPLYGYTF
TGTGCCAGCAGCGTAGGCCAGGGGCCCTTATATGGCTACACCTTC
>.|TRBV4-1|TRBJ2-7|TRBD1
CASSPRQGARYEQYF
TGCGCCAGCAGCCCAAGACAGGGGGCGCGCTACGAGCAGTACTTC